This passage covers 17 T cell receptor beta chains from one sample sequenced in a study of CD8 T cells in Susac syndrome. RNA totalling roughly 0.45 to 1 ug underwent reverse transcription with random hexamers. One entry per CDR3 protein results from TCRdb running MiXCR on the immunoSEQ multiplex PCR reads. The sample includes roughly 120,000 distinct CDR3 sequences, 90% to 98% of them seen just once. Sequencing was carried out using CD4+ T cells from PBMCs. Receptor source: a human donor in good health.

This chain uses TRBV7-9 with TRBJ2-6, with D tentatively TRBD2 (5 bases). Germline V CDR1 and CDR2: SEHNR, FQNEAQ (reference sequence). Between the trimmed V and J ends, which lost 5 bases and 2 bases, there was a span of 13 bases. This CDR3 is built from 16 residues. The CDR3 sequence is CASSRGGLTGANVLTF. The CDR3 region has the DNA TGTGCCAGCAGCCGAGGAGGACTGACTGGGGCCAACGTCCTGACTTTC.

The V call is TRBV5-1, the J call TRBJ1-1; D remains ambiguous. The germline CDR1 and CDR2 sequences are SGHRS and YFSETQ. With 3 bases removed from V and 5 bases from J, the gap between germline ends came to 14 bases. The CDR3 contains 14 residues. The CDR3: CASSSSGLRTEAFF. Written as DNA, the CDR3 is TGCGCCAGCAGCTCTTCGGGGTTACGGACTGAAGCTTTCTTT.

DNA of the CDR3: TGTGCCAGCAGCTTAGATCGTGGGGGCGGCTACACCTTC. It encodes CASSLDRGGGYTF. The rearrangement links TRBV11-2 to TRBJ1-2; maybe TRBD1 (6 bases). CDR3 length: 13 residues. Germline V CDR1 and CDR2: SGHAT, FQNNGV. V was cut by 0 bases and J by 8 bases, with 10 bases left in between.

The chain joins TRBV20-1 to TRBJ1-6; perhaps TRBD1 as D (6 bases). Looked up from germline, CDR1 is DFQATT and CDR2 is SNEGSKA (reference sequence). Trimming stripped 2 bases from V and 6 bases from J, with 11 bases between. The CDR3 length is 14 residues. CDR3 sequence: CSARLDRINSPLHF. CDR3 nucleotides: TGCAGTGCTAGATTGGACAGAATTAATTCACCCCTCCACTTT.

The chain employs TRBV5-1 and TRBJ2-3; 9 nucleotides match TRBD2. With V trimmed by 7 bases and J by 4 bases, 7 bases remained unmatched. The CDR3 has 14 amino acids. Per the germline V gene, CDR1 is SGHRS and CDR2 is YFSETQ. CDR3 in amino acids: CASASGGIADTQYF. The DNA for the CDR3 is TGCGCCAGCGCAAGCGGGGGGATAGCAGATACGCAGTATTTT.

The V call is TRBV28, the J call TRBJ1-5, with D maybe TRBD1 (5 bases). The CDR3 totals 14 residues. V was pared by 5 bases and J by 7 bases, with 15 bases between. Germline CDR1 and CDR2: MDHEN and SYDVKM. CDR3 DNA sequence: TGTGCCAGCAGTCCTCCGGGGCGCGGGCAGCCCCAGCATTTT. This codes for CASSPPGRGQPQHF.

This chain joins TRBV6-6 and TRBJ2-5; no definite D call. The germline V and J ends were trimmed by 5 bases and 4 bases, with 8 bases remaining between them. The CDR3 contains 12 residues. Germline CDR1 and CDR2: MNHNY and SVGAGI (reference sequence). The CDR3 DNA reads TGTGCCAGCAGTATCCGAGGAGAGACCCAGTACTTC. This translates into CASSIRGETQYF.

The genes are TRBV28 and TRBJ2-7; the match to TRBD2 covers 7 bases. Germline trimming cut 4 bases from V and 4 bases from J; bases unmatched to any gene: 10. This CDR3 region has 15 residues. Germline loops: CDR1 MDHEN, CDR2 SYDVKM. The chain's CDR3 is CASSSAGARGYEQYF. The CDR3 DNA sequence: TGTGCCAGCAGTTCGGCGGGAGCCCGTGGGTACGAGCAGTACTTC.

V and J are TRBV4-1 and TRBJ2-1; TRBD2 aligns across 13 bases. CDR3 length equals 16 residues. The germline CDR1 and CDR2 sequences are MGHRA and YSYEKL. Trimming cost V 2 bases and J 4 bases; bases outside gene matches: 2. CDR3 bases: TGCGCCAGCAGCCAACAGACTAGCGGGGGGTACAATGAGCAGTTCTTC. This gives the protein CASSQQTSGGYNEQFF.

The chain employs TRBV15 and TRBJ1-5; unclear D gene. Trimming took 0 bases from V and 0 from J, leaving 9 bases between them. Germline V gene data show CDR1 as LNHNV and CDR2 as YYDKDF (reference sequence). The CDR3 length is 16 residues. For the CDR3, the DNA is TGTGCCACCAGCAGAGATGTAGGAATTAGCAATCAGCCCCAGCATTTT. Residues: CATSRDVGISNQPQHF.

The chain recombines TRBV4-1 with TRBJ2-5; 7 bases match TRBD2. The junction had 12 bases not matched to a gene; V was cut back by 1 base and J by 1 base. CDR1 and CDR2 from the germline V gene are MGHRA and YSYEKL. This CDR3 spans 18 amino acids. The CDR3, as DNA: TGCGCCAGCAGCCAAGCGCGTTCTAGCGGACAATTCCAAGAGACCCAGTACTTC. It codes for CASSQARSSGQFQETQYF.

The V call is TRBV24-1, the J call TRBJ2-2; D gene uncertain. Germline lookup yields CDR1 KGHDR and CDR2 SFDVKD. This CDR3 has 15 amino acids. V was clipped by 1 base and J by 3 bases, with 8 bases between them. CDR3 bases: TGTGCCACCAGTGATTTCAACAGTTACACCGGGGAGCTGTTTTTT. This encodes CATSDFNSYTGELFF.

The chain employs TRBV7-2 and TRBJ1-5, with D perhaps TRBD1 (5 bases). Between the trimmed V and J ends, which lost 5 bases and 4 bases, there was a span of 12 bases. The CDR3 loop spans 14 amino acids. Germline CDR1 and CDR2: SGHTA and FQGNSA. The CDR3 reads CASSPVGGNQPQHF. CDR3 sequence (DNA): TGTGCCAGCAGCCCTGTTGGGGGTAATCAGCCCCAGCATTTT. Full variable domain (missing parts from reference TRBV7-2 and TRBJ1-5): GAGVSQSPSNKVTEKGKDVELRCDPISGHTALYWYRQSLGQGLEFLIYFQGNSAPDKSGLPSDRFSAERTGGSVSTLTIQRTQQEDSAVYLCASSPVGGNQPQHFGDGTRLSIL.

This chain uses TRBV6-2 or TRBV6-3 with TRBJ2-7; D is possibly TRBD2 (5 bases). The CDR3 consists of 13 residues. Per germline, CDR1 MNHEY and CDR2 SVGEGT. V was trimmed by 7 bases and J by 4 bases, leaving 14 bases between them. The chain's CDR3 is CASNQPPGYEQYF. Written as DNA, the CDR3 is TGTGCCAGCAACCAGCCCCCGGGGTACGAGCAGTACTTC.

This chain's CDR3 is CSVEERGHPYEQYF. The CDR3 bases are TGCAGCGTTGAAGAGAGGGGGCATCCCTACGAGCAGTACTTC. The rearrangement uses TRBV29-1 and TRBJ2-7; 7 nucleotides agree with TRBD1. The CDR3 has 14 amino acids. J was trimmed by 2 bases and V by 0 bases; bases with no gene match: 4. Germline assignment: CDR1 SQVTM and CDR2 ANQGSEA.

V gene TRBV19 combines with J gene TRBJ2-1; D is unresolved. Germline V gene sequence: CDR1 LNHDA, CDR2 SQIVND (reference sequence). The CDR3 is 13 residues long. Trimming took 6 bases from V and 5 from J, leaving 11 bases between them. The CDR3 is CASSIKVHNEQFF. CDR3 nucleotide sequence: TGTGCCAGTAGCATCAAAGTCCACAATGAGCAGTTCTTC.

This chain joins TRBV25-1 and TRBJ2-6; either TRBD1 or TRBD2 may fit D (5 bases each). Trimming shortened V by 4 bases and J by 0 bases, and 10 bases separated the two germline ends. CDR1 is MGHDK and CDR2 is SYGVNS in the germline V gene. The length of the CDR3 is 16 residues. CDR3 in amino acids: CASSVWGSSGANVLTF. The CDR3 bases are TGTGCCAGCAGTGTCTGGGGGAGCTCTGGGGCCAACGTCCTGACTTTC. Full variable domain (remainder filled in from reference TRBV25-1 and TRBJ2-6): EADIYQTPRYLVIGTGKKITLECSQTMGHDKMYWYQQDPGMELHLIHYSYGVNSTEKGDLSSESTVSRIRTEHFPLTLESARPSHTSQYLCASSVWGSSGANVLTFGAGSRLTVL.